This T cell receptor beta chain was retrieved from a study of blood T cell repertoires in COVID-19. CDR1 SQVTM and CDR2 ANQGSEA come from the germline V gene. There are 14 residues in the CDR3. The V and J ends lost 6 bases and 3 bases, in that order; junction bases with no gene match: 6. Repertoires were generated with immunoSEQ multiplex PCR, while TCRdb's copy carries only in-frame clones and drops some. Of more than 350,000 clones listed, more than 80% are singletons. This chain uses TRBV29-1 with TRBJ1-3; 9 bases map to TRBD1. This clonotype was obtained from a woman in her twenties or thirties with COVID-19, enrolled during active disease. Sequences were obtained from peripheral blood. The CDR3 region is CSVGGTGSGNTIYF. CDR3 in DNA: TGCAGCGTCGGCGGGACAGGGAGTGGAAACACCATATATTTT.